This is a list of T cell receptor beta chains from one sample in a study of identical twins. MiXCR, applied by TCRdb to the 5' RACE reads, yields one record per CDR3 protein. The table includes 500,000 to 550,000 distinct CDR3 sequences, under 25% detected once. Separately, the same data were catalogued under a study of yellow fever vaccine responses in identical twins.

The sequenced sample was CD4+ T cells sorted from blood. The receptors come from a woman aged 18-29 years in good health. The CDR3 runs from the conserved cysteine through the conserved F or W. A D gene is named only where the DNA matches it firmly. Only part of the rows carry a size: once, few, many, or a class if the clone is expanded.

TRBJ2-7 | TRBD2 | few | TRBV27 | TGTGCCAGCAGTCCCCATAGCGGGAACGAGCAGTACTTC | CASSPHSGNEQYF
TRBJ2-1 | TRBD2 | . | TRBV7-8 | TGTGCCAGCAGCTTAATGGCTAGCGGGATCTTCGATGAGCAGTTCTTC | CASSLMASGIFDEQFF
TRBJ1-1 | TRBD1 | once | TRBV5-1 | TGCGCCAGCGTAGGGACAGGGGCTTGGAACACTGAAGCTTTCTTT | CASVGTGAWNTEAFF
TRBJ2-7 | TRBD2 | few | TRBV20-1 | TGCAGTGGAGTAGCGGGAGACCAGGGGAACGAGCAGTACTTC | CSGVAGDQGNEQYF
TRBJ2-5 | . | . | TRBV3-1 | . | CASSQDFRFGGPGQETQYF
TRBJ1-1 | . | . | TRBV12-3/TRBV12-4 | TGTGCCAGCAGCACCCTTAGGAACACTGAAGCTTTCTTT | CASSTLRNTEAFF
TRBJ2-7 | . | few | TRBV3-1 | TGTGCCAGCAGCCAACAGGGACTGGGCTACGAGCAGTACTTC | CASSQQGLGYEQYF
TRBJ2-1 | . | . | TRBV10-2 | TGCGCCAGCAGGGGGGGGCTAGCCGGTGAGCAGTTCTTC | CASRGGLAGEQFF
TRBJ2-2 | . | . | TRBV15 | TGTGCCACCAGCAGCCCCGAGACCGAAACCGGGGAGCTGTTTTTT | CATSSPETETGELFF
TRBJ2-5 | . | few | TRBV2 | TGTGCCAGCAGTGTAGGGCGGGATGAGACCCAGTACTTC | CASSVGRDETQYF
TRBJ1-5 | . | . | TRBV6-1 | TGTGCCAGCAGACTTGGACAAGGAAATCAGCCCCAGCATTTT | CASRLGQGNQPQHF
TRBJ2-1 | . | . | TRBV15 | TGTGCCACCAGCATCTCAACGGGACCAACAAATGAGCAGTTCTTC | CATSISTGPTNEQFF
TRBJ2-5 | TRBD1 | . | TRBV28 | TGTGCCAGCAGTTTATTGGACAGGGACGGGACCCAGTACTTC | CASSLLDRDGTQYF
TRBJ2-1 | TRBD2 | many | TRBV12-3/TRBV12-4 | TGTGCCAGCAGCCGCCCCATTATGGCGGGAGGGCCATACAATGAGCAGTTCTTC | CASSRPIMAGGPYNEQFF
TRBJ2-7 | . | many | TRBV12-3/TRBV12-4 | TGTGCCAGCAGTTTCTGGGGGCTAGCGGCATCCTACGAGCAGTACTTC | CASSFWGLAASYEQYF
TRBJ2-2 | . | . | TRBV7-8 | TGTGCCAGCAAGACAGTCGGAGGGACCGGGGAGCTGTTTTTT | CASKTVGGTGELFF
TRBJ2-5 | . | few | TRBV10-3 | TGTGCCATCAGTGAGTCGAAAGCCTCCGGGGAGACCCAGTACTTC | CAISESKASGETQYF
TRBJ2-3 | . | . | TRBV12-3/TRBV12-4 | TGTGCCAGCACTCTTAGGGGTCTCACAGATACGCAGTATTTT | CASTLRGLTDTQYF
TRBJ1-2 | TRBD1 | . | TRBV20-1 | TGCAGTGCTAGCCGCGGGACAGGAAACTATGGCTACACCTTC | CSASRGTGNYGYTF